This record concerns one T cell receptor beta chain sequence. Germline V CDR1 and CDR2: KGHSH, LQKENI. Trimming cost V 3 bases and J 6 bases, with 17 bases left between them. The CDR3 runs to 15 residues. Following RNA extraction, reverse transcription yielded cDNA that acted as the sequencing template. Measured with immunoSEQ multiplex PCR; TCRdb has only the in-frame clones, and not every one. In the table there are roughly 140,000 clones, 45% to 60% of which are singletons. The source of the sample is a study of CD8+ T cells in alopecia areata. The chain combines TRBV18 with TRBJ1-2; D is perhaps TRBD1 (5 bases). Sequencing was performed on CD4+ T cells sorted from blood, taken at week 0. This TCR was sampled from a human donor with alopecia areata. As DNA, the CDR3 is TGTGCCAGCTCACCGAGCTCGGGCAGGGCCAATGGCTACACCTTC. Residues: CASSPSSGRANGYTF.